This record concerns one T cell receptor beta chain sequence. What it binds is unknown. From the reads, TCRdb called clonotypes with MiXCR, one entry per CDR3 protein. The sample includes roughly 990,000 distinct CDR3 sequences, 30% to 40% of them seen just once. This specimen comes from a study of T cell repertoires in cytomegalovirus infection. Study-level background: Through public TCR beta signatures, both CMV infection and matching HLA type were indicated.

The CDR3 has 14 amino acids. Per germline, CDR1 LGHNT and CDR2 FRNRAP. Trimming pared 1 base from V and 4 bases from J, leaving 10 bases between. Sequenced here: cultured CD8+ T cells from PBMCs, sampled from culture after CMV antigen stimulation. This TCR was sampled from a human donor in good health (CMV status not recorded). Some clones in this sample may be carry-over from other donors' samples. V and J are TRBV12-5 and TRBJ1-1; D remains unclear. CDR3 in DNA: TGTGCTAGTGGTTTGGGAGGTTTTTTCACTGAAGCTTTCTTT. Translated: CASGLGGFFTEAFF. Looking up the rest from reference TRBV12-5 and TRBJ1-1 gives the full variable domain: DARVTQTPRHKVTEMGQEVTMRCQPILGHNTVFWYRQTMMQGLELLAYFRNRAPLDDSGMPKDRFSAEMPDATLATLKIQPSEPRDSAVYFCASGLGGFFTEAFFGQGTRLTVV.